The sequence of this T cell receptor beta chain was determined in a study of shared clonotypes between healthy human individuals (dated by TCRdb to 2020 to 2022). For context, the study as a whole: A few men and two women, aged 18 to 49 years, made up the cohort. To estimate repertoire size and how much clonotypes are shared between individuals, the study performed deep sequencing of blood TCR repertoires from about five healthy adults. For each donor, three plates each were used for CD4 naive and CD4 memory, two plates were used for CD8 naive, and one plate was used for CD8 memory. Different laboratories and diverse techniques were used to prepare libraries and sequence TCR repertoires, to increase sequencing depth and limit assay-specific biases. Per donor, leukapheresis produced somewhere between about 0.8 and 9 billion PBMCs. The research as a whole found: Across a few donors, roughly 5.4% of naive CD4, 3% to 3.5% of naive CD8, 2.3% of memory CD4, and approximately 0.42% of memory CD8 clonotypes were shared. Sampling was limited to blood, and TCR repertoires in tissue likely differ from TCR repertoires in blood. Rarefaction of sorted-subset datasets indicated incomplete sequencing despite the large sequencing depth. Pairwise subsampling indicated that sequencing depth was expected to affect the degree of clonotype sharing among donors. Higher generation probabilities were observed for clonotypes shared by all four sorted-subset donors than for non-shared clonotypes. Naive subsets generally had larger estimated clonotype richness than memory subsets. The small number of donors limited the genetic and exposure-history diversity represented.

The CDR3 runs 12 residues from the cysteine to the phenylalanine. Only the CDR3 part of the read is kept: 36 bases, read in frame from the first base. The germline V gene (reference sequence) sets CDR1 to SGHAT and CDR2 to FQDESV. Relative to germline, V is 3 bases shorter and J is 3 bases shorter, with 4 bases between their ends. The donors were healthy, HIV-negative adults with no recently reported acute infections or vaccinations. All donors were Caucasian adults living in Nashville, Tennessee, USA. Magnetic negative selection was used to enrich CD4+ T cells, after which naive cells were positively selected on CD45RA and the negative fraction became the memory subset. After blood collection by leukapheresis, PBMCs were isolated using Ficoll-Histopaque density gradient centrifugation and then cryopreserved in the vapor phase of liquid nitrogen. Analytical flow cytometry was used to check the purity and quantity of every magnetically sorted T cell population. Genomic DNA was isolated from every sorted fraction and measured by UV absorbance on a Nanodrop 2000c.

Using the deep immunoSEQ assay, TCR CDR3 regions were amplified from genomic DNA by multiplex PCR. Extracted genomic DNA from each cell subset was distributed evenly across all wells of several immunoSEQ 96-well plates, and each plate was treated as a replicate. For sorted subsets, about 0.2 ug genomic DNA, equal to tens of thousands of T cell genomes, was loaded into each replicate PCR. Purified libraries were quantified with a Qubit 3.0 fluorometer, sized on a Bioanalyzer 2100, and re-quantified with the KAPA Library Quantification kit. Every immunoSEQ 96-well plate was sequenced on a dedicated single-read 150-cycle Illumina NextSeq 550 flow cell. On the authors' methods: The immunoSEQ output contained only junctional sequences without quality scores, so filtering could not match that applied to full-length reads. Sequences were annotated with PyIR, a Python wrapper for IgBLAST v1.9, and V/J genes and CDR3 were assigned using IMGT germline references. Reads were filtered out if the reads had weak V/J assignments (E-value above 1e-6), no CDR3, stop codons, out-of-frame junctions, or ambiguous translated residues. V3J clonotypes were defined as sequences sharing an identical inferred V gene, J gene, and CDR3 amino acid sequence. The percentage overlap between two repertoires was calculated by dividing the number of shared unique clonotypes by the size of the smaller repertoire. Repertoire richness was assessed with RTK rarefaction, the Chao1 estimator, and Recon v2.1 estimates of unobserved clonotypes. For all TCRbeta clonotypes obtained by the gDNA method from a handful of donors, generation probabilities were computed with OLGA. TCRdb carries this immuneACCESS record with in-frame sequences only. Its versions omit some clonotypes, under half of them owing to an unresolved V gene in the studies checked, with the rest unexplained. V and J calls and clone size follow that table, whereas D and trimming were derived from the DNA. This sample gives more than 2,000,000 clones in total; more than 90% of them show up just once. Of the sample, roughly 0.14% falls within the top ten clones.

About this clone: No cognate antigen has been identified for it. There are no base qualities to consult, and no much larger clone falls within one base.

This sequence uses TRBV11-1 and TRBJ2-3, with no confidently assigned D gene. The sequence was obtained from a man aged 18 to 30 in good health. The material sequenced was naive CD4+ T cells sorted from blood. Read against the paper, the sample's cell subset or site label means: CD45RA+ positively selected. The DNA sequence is TGTGCCAGCAGCTTGATGACAGATACGCAGTATTTT. This yields the protein CASSLMTDTQYF.